This TCR beta chain derives from a study of blood T cells in healthy people across ages. Overall study: About one barcoded beta molecule per two T cells was the capture yield of template switching.

Combining a sample-barcoded 5' primer with a J-beta primer mix, a second PCR ran for 7 to 11 cycles. Each cDNA molecule, via a template-switch adaptor with 12 random nucleotides, was tagged. MiXCR was run by TCRdb on the 5' RACE reads, yielding one entry per CDR3 protein. In the table there are some 1.8 million distinct CDR3 sequences, more than 35% of which are singletons. V was clipped by 1 base and J by 3 bases, with 10 bases between them. CDR3 length: 16 residues. Germline CDR1 reads LGHNA; CDR2 reads YSLEER. General study results and limits: Per-million-T-cell TCR beta diversity fell roughly linearly with age.

Of note for this clonotype: Antigen specificity is unknown.

This chain joins TRBV4-3 and TRBJ2-6; no clear D gene. The origin of this receptor is a human donor in good health. Sequences were obtained from blood. The CDR3 spells CASSQALTVGANVLTF. The CDR3 nucleotides are TGCGCCAGCAGCCAAGCCCTCACCGTTGGGGCCAACGTCCTGACTTTC.